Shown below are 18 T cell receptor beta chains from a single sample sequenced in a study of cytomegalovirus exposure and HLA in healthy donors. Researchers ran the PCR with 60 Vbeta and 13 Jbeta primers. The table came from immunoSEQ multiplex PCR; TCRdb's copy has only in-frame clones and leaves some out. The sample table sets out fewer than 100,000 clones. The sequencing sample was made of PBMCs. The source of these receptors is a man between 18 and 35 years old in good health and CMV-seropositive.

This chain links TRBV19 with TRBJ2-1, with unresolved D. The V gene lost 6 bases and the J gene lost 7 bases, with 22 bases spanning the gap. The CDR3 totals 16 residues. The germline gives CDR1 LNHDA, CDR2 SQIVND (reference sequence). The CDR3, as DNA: TGTGCCAGTAGCACATCCCCATGGAGCCCGGAGAATGAGCAGTTCTTC. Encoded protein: CASSTSPWSPENEQFF.

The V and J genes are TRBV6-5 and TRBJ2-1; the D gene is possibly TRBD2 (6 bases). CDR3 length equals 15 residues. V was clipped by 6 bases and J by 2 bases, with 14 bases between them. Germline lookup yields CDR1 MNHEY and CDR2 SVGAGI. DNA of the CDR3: TGTGCCAGCAGAATACGCGGGACGGCCTACAATGAGCAGTTCTTC. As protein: CASRIRGTAYNEQFF.

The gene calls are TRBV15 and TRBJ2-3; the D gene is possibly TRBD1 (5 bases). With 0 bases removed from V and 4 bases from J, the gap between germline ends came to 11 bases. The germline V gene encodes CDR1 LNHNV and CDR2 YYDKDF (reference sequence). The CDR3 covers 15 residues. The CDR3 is CATSRDGWGADTQYF. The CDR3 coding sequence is TGTGCCACCAGCAGAGATGGTTGGGGCGCAGATACGCAGTATTTT.

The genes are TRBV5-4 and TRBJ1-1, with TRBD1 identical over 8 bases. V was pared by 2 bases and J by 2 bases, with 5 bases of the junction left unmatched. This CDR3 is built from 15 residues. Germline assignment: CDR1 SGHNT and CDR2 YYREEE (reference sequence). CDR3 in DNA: TGTGCCAGCAGCTTTTTCGGACAGGGAAACACTGAAGCTTTCTTT. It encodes CASSFFGQGNTEAFF. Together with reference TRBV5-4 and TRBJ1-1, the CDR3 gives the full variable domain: ETGVTQSPTHLIKTRGQQVTLRCSSQSGHNTVSWYQQALGQGPQFIFQYYREEENGRGNFPPRFSGLQFPNYSSELNVNALELDDSALYLCASSFFGQGNTEAFFGQGTRLTVV.

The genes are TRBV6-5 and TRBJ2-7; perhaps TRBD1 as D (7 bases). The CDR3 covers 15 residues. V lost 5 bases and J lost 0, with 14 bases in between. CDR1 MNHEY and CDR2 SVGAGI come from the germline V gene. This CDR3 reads CASSHRGGVSYEQYF. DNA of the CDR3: TGTGCCAGCAGTCACAGGGGAGGCGTCTCCTACGAGCAGTACTTC.

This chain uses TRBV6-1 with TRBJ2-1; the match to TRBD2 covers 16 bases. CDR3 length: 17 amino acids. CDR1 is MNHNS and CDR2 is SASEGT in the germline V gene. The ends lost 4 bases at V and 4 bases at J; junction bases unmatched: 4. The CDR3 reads CASSGEGLAGGYNEQFF. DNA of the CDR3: TGTGCCAGCAGTGGAGAGGGACTAGCGGGAGGGTACAATGAGCAGTTCTTC.

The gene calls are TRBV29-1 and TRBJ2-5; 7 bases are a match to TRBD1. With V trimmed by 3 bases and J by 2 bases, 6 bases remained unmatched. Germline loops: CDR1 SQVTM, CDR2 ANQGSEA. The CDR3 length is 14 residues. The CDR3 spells CSVEGTATQETQYF. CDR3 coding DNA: TGCAGCGTTGAGGGGACAGCGACACAAGAGACCCAGTACTTC.

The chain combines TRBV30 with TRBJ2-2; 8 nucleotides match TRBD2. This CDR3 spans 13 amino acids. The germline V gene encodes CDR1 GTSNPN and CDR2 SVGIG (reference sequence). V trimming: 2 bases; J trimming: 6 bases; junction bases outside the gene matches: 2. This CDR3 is CAWSTSGAGELFF. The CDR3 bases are TGTGCCTGGAGTACTAGCGGTGCCGGGGAGCTGTTTTTT.

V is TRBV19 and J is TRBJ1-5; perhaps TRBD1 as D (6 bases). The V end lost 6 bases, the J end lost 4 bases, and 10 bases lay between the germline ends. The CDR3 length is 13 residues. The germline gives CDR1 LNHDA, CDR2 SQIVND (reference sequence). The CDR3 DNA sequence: TGTGCCAGTAGCCGTGACAGGAATCAGCCCCAGCATTTT. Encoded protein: CASSRDRNQPQHF. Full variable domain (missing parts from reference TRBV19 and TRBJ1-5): DGGITQSPKYLFRKEGQNVTLSCEQNLNHDAMYWYRQDPGQGLRLIYYSQIVNDFQKGDIAEGYSVSREKKESFPLTVTSAQKNPTAFYLCASSRDRNQPQHFGDGTRLSIL.

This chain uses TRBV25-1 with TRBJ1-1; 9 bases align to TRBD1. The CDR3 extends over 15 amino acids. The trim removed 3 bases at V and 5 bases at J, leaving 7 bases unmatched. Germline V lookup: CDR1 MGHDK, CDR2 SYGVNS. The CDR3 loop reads CASSDPDRGGTEAFF. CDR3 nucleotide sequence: TGTGCCAGCAGTGACCCGGACAGGGGAGGAACTGAAGCTTTCTTT. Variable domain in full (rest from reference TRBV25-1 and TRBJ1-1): EADIYQTPRYLVIGTGKKITLECSQTMGHDKMYWYQQDPGMELHLIHYSYGVNSTEKGDLSSESTVSRIRTEHFPLTLESARPSHTSQYLCASSDPDRGGTEAFFGQGTRLTVV.

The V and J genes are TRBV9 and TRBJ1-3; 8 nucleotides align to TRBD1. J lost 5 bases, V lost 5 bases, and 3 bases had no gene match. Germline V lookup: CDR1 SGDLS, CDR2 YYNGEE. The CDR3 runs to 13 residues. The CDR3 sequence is CASRGTGRNTIYF. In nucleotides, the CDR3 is TGTGCCAGCAGGGGGACAGGCAGAAACACCATATATTTT.

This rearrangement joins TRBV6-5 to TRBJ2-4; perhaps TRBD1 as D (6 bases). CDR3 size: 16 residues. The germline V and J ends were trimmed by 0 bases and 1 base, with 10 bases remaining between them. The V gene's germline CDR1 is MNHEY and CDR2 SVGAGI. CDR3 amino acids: CASSYSIRGAKNIQYF. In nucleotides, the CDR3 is TGTGCCAGCAGTTACTCCATCAGGGGCGCCAAAAACATTCAGTACTTC.

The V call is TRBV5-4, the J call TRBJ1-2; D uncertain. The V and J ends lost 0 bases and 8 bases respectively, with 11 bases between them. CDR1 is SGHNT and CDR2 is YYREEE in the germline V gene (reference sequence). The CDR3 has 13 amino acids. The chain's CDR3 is CASSLDITGGYTF. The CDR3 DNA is TGTGCCAGCAGCTTGGACATTACGGGGGGCTACACCTTC.

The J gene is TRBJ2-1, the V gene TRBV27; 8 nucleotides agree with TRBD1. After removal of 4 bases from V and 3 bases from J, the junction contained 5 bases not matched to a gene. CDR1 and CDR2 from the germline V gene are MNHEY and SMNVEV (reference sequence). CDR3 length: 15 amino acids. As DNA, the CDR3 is TGTGCCAGCAGTTCGGGACAGGCGGTCTACAATGAGCAGTTCTTC. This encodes CASSSGQAVYNEQFF.

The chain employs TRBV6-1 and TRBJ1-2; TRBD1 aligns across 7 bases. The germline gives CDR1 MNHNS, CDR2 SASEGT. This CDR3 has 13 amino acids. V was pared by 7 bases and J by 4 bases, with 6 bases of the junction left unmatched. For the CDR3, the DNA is TGTGCCAGCATGAGGGGGCCCGGCTATGGCTACACCTTC. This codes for CASMRGPGYGYTF.

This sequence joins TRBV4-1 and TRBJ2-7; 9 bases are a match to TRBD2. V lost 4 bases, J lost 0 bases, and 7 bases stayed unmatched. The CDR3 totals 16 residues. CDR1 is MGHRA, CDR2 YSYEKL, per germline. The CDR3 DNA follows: TGCGCCAGCAGCCCGACCAGGACTAGCGACTCCTACGAGCAGTACTTC. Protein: CASSPTRTSDSYEQYF.

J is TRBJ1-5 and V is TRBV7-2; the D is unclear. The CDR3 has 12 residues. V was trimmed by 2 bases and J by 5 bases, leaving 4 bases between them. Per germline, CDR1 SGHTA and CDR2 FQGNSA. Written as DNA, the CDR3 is TGTGCCAGCAGCTTATTCGATCAGCCCCAGCATTTT. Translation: CASSLFDQPQHF.

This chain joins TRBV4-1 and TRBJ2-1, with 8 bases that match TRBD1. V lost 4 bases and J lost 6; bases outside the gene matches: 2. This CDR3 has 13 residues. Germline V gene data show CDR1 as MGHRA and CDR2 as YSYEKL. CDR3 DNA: TGCGCCAGCAGCCGGGGACAGGTCAATGAGCAGTTCTTC. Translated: CASSRGQVNEQFF.